This T cell receptor (beta chain) derives from a study of T cells in Graves' hyperthyroidism and ophthalmopathy. Regarding the study as a whole: By a 13 V-J model, ophthalmopathy was set apart from stable hyperthyroidism. Blood also carried most thyroid clonotypes expanded above 0.001.

Trimming removed 8 bases at V and 10 bases at J, with 21 bases between. This CDR3 is built from 15 residues. Germline values: CDR1 LNHDA, CDR2 SQIVND (reference sequence). TCR beta CDR3 sequences were amplified from RNA transcripts. RT-PCR in the first round (using the HTBI primer set) targeted the TCR CDR3. TCRdb redid the calling of the multiplex PCR reads with MiXCR, one entry per CDR3 protein. The repertoire has approximately 700,000 distinct CDR3 sequences, just under 45% of them found once; the top ten carry about 7%. Points on this clonotype: What it binds is not known.

Researchers barred patients who had uncontrolled infection, other autoimmune disease, pregnancy or lactation. Diagnostic decisions used clinical symptoms, serum thyroxine and TRAb, thyroid ultrasound and orbital computed tomography. V usage is TRBV19 and J usage is TRBJ1-6; D gene ambiguous. Input material: peripheral blood or thyroid tissue (not recorded which). The sequence came from an adult man with Graves' disease, either hyperthyroidism or ophthalmopathy (not recorded which). This CDR3 is CASRPNPSEDSPLHF. CDR3 DNA sequence: TGTGCCAGTCGACCCAATCCCTCGGAAGACTCACCCCTCCACTTT.